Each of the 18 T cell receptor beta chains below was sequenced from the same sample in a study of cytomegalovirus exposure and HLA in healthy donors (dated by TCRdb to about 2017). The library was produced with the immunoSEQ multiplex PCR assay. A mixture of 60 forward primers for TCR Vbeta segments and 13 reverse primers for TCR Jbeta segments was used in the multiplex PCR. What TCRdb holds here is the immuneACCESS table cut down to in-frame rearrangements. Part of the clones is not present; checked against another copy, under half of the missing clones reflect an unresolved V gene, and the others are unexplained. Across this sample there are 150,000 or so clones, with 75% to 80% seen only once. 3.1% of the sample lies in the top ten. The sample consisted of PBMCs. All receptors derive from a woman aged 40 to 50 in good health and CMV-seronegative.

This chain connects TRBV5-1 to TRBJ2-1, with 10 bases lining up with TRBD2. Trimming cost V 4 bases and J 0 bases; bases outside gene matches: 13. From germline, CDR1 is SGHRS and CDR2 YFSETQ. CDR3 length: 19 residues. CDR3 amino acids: CASSHGSSGGLSSYNEQFF. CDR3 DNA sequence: TGCGCCAGCAGCCACGGATCTAGCGGGGGCCTAAGCTCCTACAATGAGCAGTTCTTC.

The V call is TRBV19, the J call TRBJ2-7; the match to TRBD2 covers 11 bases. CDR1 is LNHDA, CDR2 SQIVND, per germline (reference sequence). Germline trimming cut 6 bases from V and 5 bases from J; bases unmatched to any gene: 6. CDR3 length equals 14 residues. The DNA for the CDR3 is TGTGCCAGTAGACGCCGGGGACTAGCGGACGAGCAGTACTTC. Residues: CASRRRGLADEQYF. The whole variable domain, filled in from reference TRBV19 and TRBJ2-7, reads DGGITQSPKYLFRKEGQNVTLSCEQNLNHDAMYWYRQDPGQGLRLIYYSQIVNDFQKGDIAEGYSVSREKKESFPLTVTSAQKNPTAFYLCASRRRGLADEQYFGPGTRLTVT.

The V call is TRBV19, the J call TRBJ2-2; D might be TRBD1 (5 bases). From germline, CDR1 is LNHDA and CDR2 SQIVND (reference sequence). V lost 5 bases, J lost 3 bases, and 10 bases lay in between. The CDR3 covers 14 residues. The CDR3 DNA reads TGTGCCAGTAGTGCGGACAAGTACACCGGGGAGCTGTTTTTT. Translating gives CASSADKYTGELFF.

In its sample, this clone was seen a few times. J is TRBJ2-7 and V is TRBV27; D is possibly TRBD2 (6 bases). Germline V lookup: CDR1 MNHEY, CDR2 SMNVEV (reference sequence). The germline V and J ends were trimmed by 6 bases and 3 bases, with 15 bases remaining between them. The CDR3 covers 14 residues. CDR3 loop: CASRRGGGFYEQYF. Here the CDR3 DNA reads TGTGCCAGCAGAAGAGGTGGGGGGTTCTACGAGCAGTACTTC.

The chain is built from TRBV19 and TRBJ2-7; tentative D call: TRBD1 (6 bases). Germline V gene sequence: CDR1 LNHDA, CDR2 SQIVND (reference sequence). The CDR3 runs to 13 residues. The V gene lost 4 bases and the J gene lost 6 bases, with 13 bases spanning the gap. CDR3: CASSRTTGREQYF. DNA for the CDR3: TGTGCCAGTAGTAGGACCACAGGGCGCGAGCAGTACTTC.

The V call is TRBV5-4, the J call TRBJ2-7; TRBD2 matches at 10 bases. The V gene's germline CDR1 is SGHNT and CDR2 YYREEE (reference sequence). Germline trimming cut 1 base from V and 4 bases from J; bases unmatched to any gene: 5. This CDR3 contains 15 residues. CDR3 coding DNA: TGTGCCAGCAGCTTGATAGCGGGGGGCTTGTACGAGCAGTACTTC. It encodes CASSLIAGGLYEQYF.

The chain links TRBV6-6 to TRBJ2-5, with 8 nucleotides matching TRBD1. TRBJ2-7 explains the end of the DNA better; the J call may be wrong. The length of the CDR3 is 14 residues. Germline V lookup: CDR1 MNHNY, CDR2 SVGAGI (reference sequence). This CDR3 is CASRPGTGGYEQYF. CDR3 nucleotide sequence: TGTGCCAGCAGGCCCGGGACAGGCGGTTACGAGCAGTACTTC.

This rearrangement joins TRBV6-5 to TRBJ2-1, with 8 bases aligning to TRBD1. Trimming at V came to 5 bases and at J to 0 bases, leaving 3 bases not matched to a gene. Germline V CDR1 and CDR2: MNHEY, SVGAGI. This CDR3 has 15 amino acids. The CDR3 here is CASSRDRSSYNEQFF. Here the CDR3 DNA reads TGTGCCAGCAGTAGGGACAGGAGCTCCTACAATGAGCAGTTCTTC.

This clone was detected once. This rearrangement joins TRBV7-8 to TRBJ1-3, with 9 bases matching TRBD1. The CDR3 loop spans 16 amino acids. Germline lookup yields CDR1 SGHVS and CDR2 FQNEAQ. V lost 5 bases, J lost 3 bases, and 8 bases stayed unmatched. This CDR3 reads CASSTYGTGSGNTIYF. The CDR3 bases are TGTGCCAGCAGCACCTACGGGACAGGGAGTGGAAACACCATATATTTT.

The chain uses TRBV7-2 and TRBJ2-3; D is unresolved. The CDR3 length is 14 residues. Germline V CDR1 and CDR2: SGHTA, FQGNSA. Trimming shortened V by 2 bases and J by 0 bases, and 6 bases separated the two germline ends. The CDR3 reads CASSLSGSTDTQYF. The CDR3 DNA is TGTGCCAGCAGCTTATCAGGTAGCACAGATACGCAGTATTTT.

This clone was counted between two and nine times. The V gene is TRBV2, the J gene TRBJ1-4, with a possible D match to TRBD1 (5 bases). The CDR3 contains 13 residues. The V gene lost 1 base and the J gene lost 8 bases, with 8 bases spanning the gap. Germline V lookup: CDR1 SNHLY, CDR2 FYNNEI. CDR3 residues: CASSEVDSEKLFF. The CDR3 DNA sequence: TGTGCCAGCAGTGAAGTAGACAGCGAAAAACTGTTTTTT.

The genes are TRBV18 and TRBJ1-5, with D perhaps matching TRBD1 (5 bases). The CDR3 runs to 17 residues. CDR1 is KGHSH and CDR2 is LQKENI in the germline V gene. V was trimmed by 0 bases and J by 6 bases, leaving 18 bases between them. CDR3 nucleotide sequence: TGTGCCAGCTCACCACCGGGGGGGAACGGTGCAGGTCAGCCCCAGCATTTT. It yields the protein CASSPPGGNGAGQPQHF.

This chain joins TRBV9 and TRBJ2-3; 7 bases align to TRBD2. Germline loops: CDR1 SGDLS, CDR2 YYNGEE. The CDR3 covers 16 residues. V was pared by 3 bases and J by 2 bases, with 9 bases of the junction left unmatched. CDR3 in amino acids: CASSGVQAGDTDTQYF. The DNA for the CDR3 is TGTGCCAGCAGCGGAGTCCAGGCGGGGGACACAGATACGCAGTATTTT.

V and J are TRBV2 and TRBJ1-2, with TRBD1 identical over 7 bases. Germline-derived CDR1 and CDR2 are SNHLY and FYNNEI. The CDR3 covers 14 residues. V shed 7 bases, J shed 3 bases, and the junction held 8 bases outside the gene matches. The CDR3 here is CASKWDSDYYGYTF. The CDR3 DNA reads TGTGCCAGCAAGTGGGACAGCGACTACTATGGCTACACCTTC.

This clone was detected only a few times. This chain's CDR3 is CASSLQGSPGELFF. The CDR3 bases are TGTGCCAGTAGCTTACAGGGCTCGCCCGGGGAGCTGTTTTTT. The chain uses TRBV19 and TRBJ2-2; a weak D match, TRBD1 (6 bases). The CDR3 is 14 residues long. V dropped 6 bases and J dropped 6 bases, with 14 bases sitting between them. Germline V gives CDR1 LNHDA, CDR2 SQIVND (reference sequence).

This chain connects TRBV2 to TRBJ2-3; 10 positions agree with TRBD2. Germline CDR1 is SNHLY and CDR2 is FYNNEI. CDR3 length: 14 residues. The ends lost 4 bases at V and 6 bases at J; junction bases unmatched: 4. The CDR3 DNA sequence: TGTGCCAGCAGTGCCGAGCGGGGGGGTGATACGCAGTATTTT. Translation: CASSAERGGDTQYF. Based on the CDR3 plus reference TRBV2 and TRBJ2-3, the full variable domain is EPEVTQTPSHQVTQMGQEVILRCVPISNHLYFYWYRQILGQKVEFLVSFYNNEISEKSEIFDDQFSVERPDGSNFTLKIRSTKLEDSAMYFCASSAERGGDTQYFGPGTRLTVL.

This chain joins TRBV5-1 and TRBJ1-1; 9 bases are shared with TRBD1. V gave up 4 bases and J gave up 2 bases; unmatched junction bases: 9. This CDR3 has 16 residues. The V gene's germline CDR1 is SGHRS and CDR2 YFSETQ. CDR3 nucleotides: TGCGCCAGCAGCGCAGCACAGGGGGCTCGAAACACTGAAGCTTTCTTT. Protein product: CASSAAQGARNTEAFF.

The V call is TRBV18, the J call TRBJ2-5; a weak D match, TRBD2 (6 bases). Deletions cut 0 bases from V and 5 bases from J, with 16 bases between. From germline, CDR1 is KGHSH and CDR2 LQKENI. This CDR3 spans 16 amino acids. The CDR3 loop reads CASSPPRDRYLETQYF. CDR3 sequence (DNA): TGTGCCAGCTCACCACCGCGGGACCGATATTTGGAGACCCAGTACTTC.